Below, 17 T cell receptor beta chains from the same sample are listed, as sequenced in a study of T cell repertoires in cytomegalovirus infection. One entry per CDR3 protein results from TCRdb running MiXCR on the reads. Counted here are 300,000 or so distinct CDR3 sequences, roughly a quarter occurring once; the ten biggest clones make up around 14%. The source material was PBMCs. The origin of the receptors is a human donor in good health (CMV status not recorded). Some clones in this sample may be carry-over from other donors' samples.

About this clonotype: A much larger clone differs by one base, so this may be a read error. The rearrangement joins TRBV11-2 to TRBJ2-3; no definite D call. CDR3 length: 14 residues. The germline V gene encodes CDR1 SGHAT and CDR2 FQNNGV. Trimming cost V 3 bases and J 1 base, with 8 bases left between them. The CDR3 coding sequence is TGTGCCAGCAGCTTCTCGGCTGGCACAGATACGCAGTATTTT. The encoded protein is CASSFSAGTDTQYF.

This clonotype was picked up many times. The J gene is TRBJ2-3, the V gene TRBV28, with 13 bases lining up with TRBD2. V trimming: 3 bases; J trimming: 2 bases; junction bases outside the gene matches: 8. The CDR3 consists of 18 residues. Looked up from germline, CDR1 is MDHEN and CDR2 is SYDVKM. This CDR3 is CASSFLGTSGTHTDTQYF. The CDR3 region has the DNA TGTGCCAGCAGTTTCTTAGGGACTAGCGGGACTCACACAGATACGCAGTATTTT. Full variable domain (outside the CDR3, taken from reference TRBV28 and TRBJ2-3): DVKVTQSSRYLVKRTGEKVFLECVQDMDHENMFWYRQDPGLGLRLIYFSYDVKMKEKGDIPEGYSVSREKKERFSLILESASTNQTSMYLCASSFLGTSGTHTDTQYFGPGTRLTVL.

This clonotype was recorded a few times. The rearrangement joins TRBV28 to TRBJ2-3; unclear D gene. The CDR3 has 17 amino acids. From germline, CDR1 is MDHEN and CDR2 SYDVKM. Trimming stripped 2 bases from V and 0 bases from J, with 15 bases between. This CDR3 is CASSLRLVSASTDTQYF. CDR3 nucleotides: TGTGCCAGCAGTTTAAGGCTAGTCAGTGCTAGCACAGATACGCAGTATTTT.

This clonotype has only a few counts. The gene calls are TRBV27 and TRBJ1-1; D gene unclear. Germline V gene sequence: CDR1 MNHEY, CDR2 SMNVEV (reference sequence). V was clipped by 4 bases and J by 4 bases, with 13 bases between them. The CDR3 has 14 amino acids. CDR3 loop: CASSSLQRVTEAFF. The DNA for the CDR3 is TGTGCCAGCAGTTCCCTACAGAGAGTCACTGAAGCTTTCTTT.

V usage is TRBV20-1 and J usage is TRBJ2-5; D ambiguous. The CDR3 has 11 amino acids. The V gene's germline CDR1 is DFQATT and CDR2 SNEGSKA (reference sequence). V was cut by 7 bases and J by 1 base, with 7 bases left in between. Here the CDR3 reads CSGQAQETQYF. The CDR3 DNA sequence: TGCAGTGGTCAGGCCCAAGAGACCCAGTACTTC.

The genes are TRBV27 and TRBJ1-6; perhaps TRBD1 as D (6 bases). The CDR3 sequence is 15 residues long. With 1 base removed from V and 10 bases from J, the gap between germline ends came to 14 bases. CDR1 and CDR2 from the germline V gene are MNHEY and SMNVEV (reference sequence). The CDR3 bases are TGTGCCAGCAGTTTATTTTCACAGGGTTACTCACCCCTCCACTTT. Translated: CASSLFSQGYSPLHF.

This chain connects TRBV20-1 to TRBJ2-3; 7 bases line up with TRBD2. Germline V gene sequence: CDR1 DFQATT, CDR2 SNEGSKA (reference sequence). J lost 1 base, V lost 1 base, and 2 bases had no gene match. This CDR3 contains 14 residues. CDR3 residues: CSARAREGTDTQYF. In nucleotides, the CDR3 is TGCAGTGCTAGAGCTCGGGAGGGCACAGATACGCAGTATTTT.

The table lists this clonotype with many counts. V is TRBV7-2 and J is TRBJ2-3, with D tentatively TRBD1 (6 bases). Germline V gene lookup returns CDR1 SGHTA and CDR2 FQGNSA. The CDR3 is 15 amino acids. Trimming removed 4 bases at V and 1 base at J, with 12 bases between. The CDR3 region has the DNA TGTGCCAGCAGCTCAGGGGCGCGGGGCACAGATACGCAGTATTTT. Protein sequence: CASSSGARGTDTQYF.

This clonotype was seen many times. CDR3 in DNA: TGTGCCAGCAGCCCGATAGCTAGCGGGGTCAATGAGCAGTTCTTC. This translates into CASSPIASGVNEQFF. The chain employs TRBV7-6 and TRBJ2-1, with 9 bases identical to TRBD2. CDR1 is SGHVS and CDR2 is FNYEAQ in the germline V gene. V was pared by 5 bases and J by 6 bases, with 8 bases of the junction left unmatched. The CDR3 consists of 15 residues.

The chain is built from TRBV7-4 and TRBJ1-5; tentative D call: TRBD1 (6 bases). Germline CDR1 is SGHVT and CDR2 is SQSDAQ. CDR3 length: 17 amino acids. Trimming left V 4 bases short and J 5 bases short, with 21 bases between. The CDR3 loop reads CASSSQGLGARDQPQHF. Here the CDR3 DNA reads TGTGCCAGCAGCTCACAGGGACTGGGGGCTCGGGATCAGCCCCAGCATTTT.

J is TRBJ1-6 and V is TRBV12-3 or TRBV12-4, with 9 bases identical to TRBD1. Germline trimming cut 3 bases from V and 10 bases from J; bases unmatched to any gene: 4. This CDR3 spans 14 amino acids. DNA for the CDR3: TGTGCCAGCAGTTTTGGGACAGGGACATCACCCCTCCACTTT. Its protein product is CASSFGTGTSPLHF.

The chain is built from TRBV2 and TRBJ2-5; no definite D call. With 2 bases removed from V and 3 bases from J, the gap between germline ends came to 13 bases. This CDR3 spans 15 amino acids. Germline-derived CDR1 and CDR2 are SNHLY and FYNNEI. The CDR3 reads CASSESPGSKETQYF. The CDR3 DNA is TGTGCCAGCAGTGAATCCCCGGGCAGCAAAGAGACCCAGTACTTC.

For the CDR3, the DNA is TGTGCCAGCAGTTACGCCCCTGGACAGGGGGCACAACAGCCCCAGCATTTT. Its protein product is CASSYAPGQGAQQPQHF. The J gene is TRBJ1-5, the V gene TRBV6-2 or TRBV6-3, with 11 nucleotides matching TRBD1. The V segment lost 2 bases and the J segment 7 bases; nucleotides outside the gene matches: 10. This CDR3 is built from 17 residues. Germline lookup yields CDR1 MNHEY and CDR2 SVGEGT.

This clonotype was seen more than once but under ten times. The rearrangement links TRBV29-1 to TRBJ2-5, with D perhaps matching TRBD1 (5 bases). CDR3 length: 13 residues. Trimming left V 8 bases short and J 4 bases short, with 17 bases between. Germline-derived CDR1 and CDR2 are SQVTM and ANQGSEA. The DNA for the CDR3 is TGCAGCTGGGGCCAGTCGGTTGGAGAGACCCAGTACTTC. It codes for CSWGQSVGETQYF.

This rearrangement joins TRBV6-4 to TRBJ1-2; possible D gene TRBD1, 5 bases. The V gene's germline CDR1 is MRHNA and CDR2 SNTAGT. This CDR3 has 22 amino acids. V lost 5 bases, J lost 2 bases, and 36 bases lay in between. CDR3 nucleotides: TGTGCCAGCAGTAAAGTGACGTGGCGGGGGGTAGGTGTTGTAACCCTCAACTATGGCTACACCTTC. Translation gives CASSKVTWRGVGVVTLNYGYTF.

The sample holds many counts of this clonotype. Sequence at one end of the junction differs from germline and may be a read error. This chain uses TRBV19 with TRBJ2-7; D not certain. This CDR3 has 14 amino acids. From germline, CDR1 is LNHDA and CDR2 SQIVND (reference sequence). CDR3 sequence reads: CASSLDFNTYEQYF. CDR3 bases: TGTGCCAGTAGTTTAGACTTCAATACCTACGAGCAGTACTTC.

This chain connects TRBV2 to TRBJ2-3; D call uncertain. Germline V gives CDR1 SNHLY, CDR2 FYNNEI. This CDR3 spans 11 amino acids. The V gene lost 7 bases and the J gene lost 7 bases, with 9 bases spanning the gap. The CDR3 here is CASNPAHTQYF. The CDR3 coding sequence is TGTGCCAGCAACCCGGCCCATACGCAGTATTTT.